The 28 T cell receptor beta chains below all came from one sample that was sequenced in a study of regulatory T cells in long-lasting Graves disease (dated by TCRdb to the early 2020s). The library was made by multiplex PCR. Instrument used: Illumina HiSeq 4000. iRepertoire HTBI primers and Arm-PCR amplification of CDR3 regions were used to construct TCR beta libraries. TCRdb reworked the public reads: Q25 trimming with fastp, MiXCR clone assembly, productive beta chains retained. All rows with the same CDR3 protein become a single entry with the most common DNA and genes. In this sample the table shows 400,000 to 450,000 distinct CDR3 sequences, around 24% of which occur a single time. The ten biggest clones cover roughly 30% of the sample. Per the publication, the time point label means: persistent/refractory GD, antithyroid drugs over 5 years with positive TRAb. RNA was extracted from PBMCs in TRIzol for both TCR sequencing and RNA sequencing.

Sequencing used peripheral blood mononuclear cells (PBMCs), obtained when the disease was refractory, from a patient treated with antithyroid drugs. All receptors derive from a female donor with Graves disease.

This clonotype appeared many times. The genes are TRBV28 and TRBJ2-6; no definite D call. CDR1 is MDHEN and CDR2 is SYDVKM in the germline V gene. CDR3 length: 16 residues. The V gene lost 3 bases and the J gene lost 1 base, with 10 bases spanning the gap. CDR3 protein: CASSLARNSGANVLTF. In DNA, the CDR3 is TGTGCCAGCAGTTTGGCTAGAAATTCTGGGGCCAACGTCCTGACTTTC.

This chain joins TRBV7-2 and TRBJ2-5; D ambiguous. The CDR3 sequence is 13 residues long. The germline gives CDR1 SGHTA, CDR2 FQGNSA. Trimming left V 3 bases short and J 5 bases short, with 10 bases between. The CDR3 nucleotides read TGTGCCAGCAGCTTCCCATCCTCGGAGACCCAGTACTTC. Its translation is CASSFPSSETQYF.

The table lists this clonotype with many counts. The chain carries TRBV6-5 and TRBJ1-2; D gene uncertain. The CDR3 contains 14 residues. Germline CDR1 is MNHEY and CDR2 is SVGAGI. V shed 0 bases and J shed 2 bases, with 7 bases lying between them. The CDR3 reads CASSYSLQNYGYTF. CDR3 DNA: TGTGCCAGCAGTTACTCGCTTCAAAACTATGGCTACACCTTC.

This clonotype has a count of ten or more. J is TRBJ2-5 and V is TRBV7-3, with D tentatively TRBD1 (6 bases). Germline lookup yields CDR1 SGHTA and CDR2 FQGTGA. Trimming cost V 4 bases and J 4 bases, with 19 bases left between them. The CDR3 has 16 residues. CDR3 protein: CASSSGGRGSGETQYF. Here the CDR3 DNA reads TGTGCCAGCAGCTCCGGCGGAAGGGGGTCTGGAGAGACCCAGTACTTC. Based on the CDR3 plus reference TRBV7-3 and TRBJ2-5, the full variable domain is GAGVSQTPSNKVTEKGKYVELRCDPISGHTALYWYRQSLGQGPEFLIYFQGTGAADDSGLPNDRFFAVRPEGSVSTLKIQRTERGDSAVYLCASSSGGRGSGETQYFGPGTRLLVL.

The sample holds many counts of this clonotype. This sequence joins TRBV12-5 and TRBJ1-1; TRBD1 matches at 9 bases. V lost 9 bases, J lost 5 bases, and 7 bases stayed unmatched. Germline-derived CDR1 and CDR2 are LGHNT and FRNRAP. This CDR3 spans 13 amino acids. The CDR3 sequence is CASGTGSLTEAFF. The CDR3 DNA is TGTGCTAGCGGGACAGGGAGTTTAACTGAAGCTTTCTTT.

The genes are TRBV7-2 and TRBJ2-1; D possibly corresponds to TRBD1 (6 bases). This CDR3 has 16 residues. The V gene lost 1 base and the J gene lost 4 bases, with 14 bases spanning the gap. Germline V gene data show CDR1 as SGHTA and CDR2 as FQGNSA. In nucleotides, the CDR3 is TGTGCCAGCAGCTTAGGTCAGGGGCCGACGTACAATGAGCAGTTCTTC. It specifies CASSLGQGPTYNEQFF. The variable domain in full, with the rest retrieved from reference TRBV7-2 and TRBJ2-1, is GAGVSQSPSNKVTEKGKDVELRCDPISGHTALYWYRQSLGQGLEFLIYFQGNSAPDKSGLPSDRFSAERTGGSVSTLTIQRTQQEDSAVYLCASSLGQGPTYNEQFFGPGTRLTVL.

The chain has TRBV6-1 and TRBJ1-1; D is ambiguous. V was trimmed by 5 bases and J by 0 bases, leaving 13 bases between them. The CDR3 loop spans 15 amino acids. Germline V CDR1 and CDR2: MNHNS, SASEGT. CDR3 nucleotides: TGTGCCAGCAGTCCCGGTTCGAGTATGAACACTGAAGCTTTCTTT. This gives the protein CASSPGSSMNTEAFF.

The table lists this clonotype with a count of one. The chain joins TRBV2 to TRBJ2-7; TRBD1 matches at 9 bases. The length of the CDR3 is 13 residues. V lost 10 bases, J lost 2 bases, and 6 bases stayed unmatched. Germline V gene data show CDR1 as SNHLY and CDR2 as FYNNEI. In DNA, the CDR3 is TGTGCCATCAGAGGACAGGGGACCTACGAGCAGTACTTC. It translates to CAIRGQGTYEQYF.

The V and J genes are TRBV20-1 and TRBJ1-4; tentatively, D is TRBD1 (6 bases). This CDR3 is built from 16 residues. V lost 4 bases and J lost 0, with 15 bases in between. The germline CDR1 and CDR2 sequences are DFQATT and SNEGSKA (reference sequence). This CDR3 is CSATTGRGTTNEKLFF. CDR3 bases: TGCAGTGCTACCACAGGGAGGGGGACAACTAATGAAAAACTGTTTTTT.

In DNA, the CDR3 is TGCAGCGTGCTAGCGGGAGGTTCGGGCGGGGAGCTGTTTTTT. As protein: CSVLAGGSGGELFF. The chain links TRBV29-1 to TRBJ2-2, with 11 bases that match TRBD2. The V gene's germline CDR1 is SQVTM and CDR2 ANQGSEA. The CDR3 is 14 residues long. The V and J ends lost 6 bases and 7 bases, in that order; junction bases with no gene match: 7.

This clonotype was observed many times. The genes are TRBV5-8 and TRBJ2-7, with 7 bases that match TRBD2. Germline assignment: CDR1 SGHTS and CDR2 YDEGEE. The CDR3 sequence is 16 residues long. Losses at the gene ends were 3 bases for V and 7 bases for J; bases not matched to a gene: 16. The CDR3 region is CASSYGTTIAPREQYF. The CDR3 DNA reads TGTGCCAGCAGCTACGGGACTACGATAGCCCCAAGGGAGCAGTACTTC.

There are many counts of this clonotype. CDR3 nucleotide sequence: TGTGCCAGCAGTTTGATTAACGGAGCCTACGAGCAGTACTTC. Translation gives CASSLINGAYEQYF. The rearrangement joins TRBV12-3 or TRBV12-4 to TRBJ2-7; D remains ambiguous. The V gene lost 3 bases and the J gene lost 2 bases, with 11 bases spanning the gap. The CDR3 consists of 14 residues.

Turning to this clonotype: A read error is possible here, since a much larger clone lies one base away. The rearrangement links TRBV3-1 to TRBJ2-5, with 14 bases lining up with TRBD2. Germline assignment: CDR1 LGHDT and CDR2 YNNKEL (reference sequence). The CDR3 consists of 17 residues. The junction had 5 bases not matched to a gene; V was cut back by 4 bases and J by 1 base. CDR3 sequence reads: CASSRGLAGGTQETQYF. CDR3 coding DNA: TGTGCCAGCAGCCGAGGACTAGCGGGAGGAACCCAAGAGACCCAGTACTTC.

The chain has TRBV12-3 or TRBV12-4 and TRBJ2-1; TRBD1 aligns across 8 bases. This CDR3 is built from 13 residues. J gave up 10 bases and V 5 bases, and 7 bases lay outside the gene matches. The CDR3 coding sequence is TGTGCCAGCAGTCTTACAGGGGGTACAGAGCAGTTCTTC. This gives the protein CASSLTGGTEQFF.

In this sample, this clonotype turned up a few times. The rearrangement joins TRBV29-1 to TRBJ1-5; D perhaps matches TRBD1 (6 bases). CDR3 size: 12 residues. CDR1 SQVTM and CDR2 ANQGSEA come from the germline V gene. The V gene lost 6 bases and the J gene lost 1 base, with 7 bases spanning the gap. The CDR3 DNA follows: TGCAGCGTGGGGACAAGCAATCAGCCCCAGCATTTT. It encodes CSVGTSNQPQHF.

The chain joins TRBV4-1 to TRBJ2-5, with a possible D match to TRBD2 (6 bases). This CDR3 is 15 amino acids long. The V gene lost 1 base and the J gene lost 5 bases, with 14 bases spanning the gap. The germline gives CDR1 MGHRA, CDR2 YSYEKL. The CDR3 sequence: CASSQGGSGGETQYF. CDR3 nucleotides: TGCGCCAGCAGCCAAGGTGGTAGCGGAGGGGAGACCCAGTACTTC.

The gene calls are TRBV3-1 and TRBJ2-5; the D is unclear. Germline V lookup: CDR1 LGHDT, CDR2 YNNKEL (reference sequence). The CDR3 runs 15 residues. V lost 1 base and J lost 5, with 14 bases in between. The CDR3 sequence is CASSQGGRSGETQYF. The CDR3 region has the DNA TGTGCCAGCAGCCAAGGAGGCAGGAGTGGTGAGACCCAGTACTTC.

This clonotype was picked up a small number of times. The V and J genes are TRBV5-1 and TRBJ2-7; tentative D call: TRBD1 (5 bases). The CDR3 extends over 14 amino acids. Germline-derived CDR1 and CDR2 are SGHRS and YFSETQ. The V gene lost 5 bases and the J gene lost 0 bases, with 12 bases spanning the gap. This CDR3 is CASRTSRGSYEQYF. In DNA, the CDR3 is TGCGCCAGCAGAACCTCTAGGGGCTCCTACGAGCAGTACTTC.

This clonotype was detected a few times. The chain couples TRBV5-4 to TRBJ2-2; either TRBD1 or TRBD2 may supply D (5 bases each). Germline CDR1 is SGHNT and CDR2 is YYREEE (reference sequence). Trimming pared 3 bases from V and 5 bases from J, leaving 20 bases between. The CDR3 consists of 17 residues. The CDR3 bases are TGTGCCAGCAGCTCCCGGGGCGGCGGGTATTTGACCGGGGAGCTGTTTTTT. It specifies CASSSRGGGYLTGELFF.

The table lists this clonotype with many counts. This CDR3 reads CASSLHVAYGYTF. CDR3 in DNA: TGTGCCAGCAGCTTACACGTAGCCTATGGCTACACCTTC. The J gene is TRBJ1-2, the V gene TRBV7-6; D is unclear. Germline values: CDR1 SGHVS, CDR2 FNYEAQ. The CDR3 runs 13 residues. With 2 bases removed from V and 4 bases from J, the gap between germline ends came to 8 bases.

The rearrangement joins TRBV5-1 to TRBJ2-7, with 8 positions matching TRBD2. Germline trimming cut 3 bases from V and 5 bases from J; bases unmatched to any gene: 4. The CDR3 loop spans 13 amino acids. Looked up from germline, CDR1 is SGHRS and CDR2 is YFSETQ. The CDR3 loop reads CASSYGTSNEQYF. The CDR3 region has the DNA TGCGCCAGCAGCTACGGGACTAGTAACGAGCAGTACTTC.

This clonotype showed up just a few times. As DNA, the CDR3 is TGCGCCAGCAGCTTGGGGGAGACAGGCTTCAACGAGCAGTACTTC. Protein sequence: CASSLGETGFNEQYF. This chain joins TRBV5-1 and TRBJ2-7; the D gene is possibly TRBD1 (6 bases). CDR1 SGHRS and CDR2 YFSETQ come from the germline V gene. There are 15 residues in the CDR3. Trimming stripped 0 bases from V and 5 bases from J, with 15 bases between.

There are a few counts of this clonotype. The chain couples TRBV20-1 to TRBJ1-1; D possibly corresponds to TRBD1 (5 bases). In germline, CDR1 is DFQATT, CDR2 SNEGSKA (reference sequence). The CDR3 has 14 residues. V was clipped by 5 bases and J by 6 bases, with 19 bases between them. Here the CDR3 reads CSAASGTRGPEAFF. The DNA for the CDR3 is TGCAGTGCTGCCTCCGGGACCCGGGGCCCTGAAGCTTTCTTT.

This clonotype was found a few times. The chain recombines TRBV5-5 with TRBJ2-7, with TRBD2 identical over 11 bases. V shed 4 bases, J shed 6 bases, and the junction held 9 bases outside the gene matches. The CDR3 extends over 15 amino acids. Germline CDR1 is SGHKS and CDR2 is YYEKEE (reference sequence). CDR3 nucleotides: TGTGCCAGCAGCCCGCAAATGGGGACTAGCGGCGAGCAGTACTTC. This gives the protein CASSPQMGTSGEQYF.

This clonotype came up a few times. The chain carries TRBV10-3 and TRBJ1-5, with D unclear. V was clipped by 3 bases and J by 2 bases, with 11 bases between them. CDR3 length: 15 residues. Germline CDR1 reads ENHRY; CDR2 reads SYGVKD. The CDR3 here is CAISEQSDGNQPQHF. The CDR3 DNA sequence: TGTGCCATCAGTGAACAGTCGGATGGCAATCAGCCCCAGCATTTT.

Points on this clonotype: A much bigger clone sits one base away, suggesting this may be a read error. The chain is built from TRBV6-1 and TRBJ2-1, with 7 bases that match TRBD1. The CDR3 has 15 residues. Germline loops: CDR1 MNHNS, CDR2 SASEGT. Trimming removed 6 bases from V and 6 bases from J; junction bases left unmatched: 11. The CDR3 region is CASSPGTEGSNEQFF. The DNA for the CDR3 is TGTGCCAGCAGCCCAGGGACAGAGGGGAGCAATGAGCAGTTCTTC.

About this clonotype: A far bigger clonotype differs at one base, so this is likely a read error. The chain combines TRBV27 with TRBJ1-1, with D perhaps TRBD1 (6 bases). Deletions cut 5 bases from V and 0 bases from J, with 10 bases between. The germline V gene has CDR1 MNHEY and CDR2 SMNVEV (reference sequence). The CDR3 extends over 14 amino acids. As DNA, the CDR3 is TGTGCCAGCAGTATTGGGGGCCTGAACACTGAAGCTTTCTTT. Encoded protein: CASSIGGLNTEAFF.

The chain couples TRBV6-6 to TRBJ1-1; TRBD1 agrees at 12 bases. This CDR3 comprises 17 residues. The germline V gene encodes CDR1 MNHNY and CDR2 SVGAGI (reference sequence). V was clipped by 0 bases and J by 1 base; unmatched bases: 3. CDR3 nucleotides: TGTGCCAGCAGTTACTCGGGACAGGGGGCTGGGAACACTGAAGCTTTCTTT. Translated, it gives CASSYSGQGAGNTEAFF.